A selection of T cell receptor beta chains follows, all from one sample in a study of identical twins. TCRdb re-analysed the 5' RACE reads in MiXCR, keeping a single row per CDR3 protein. Of 400,000 to 500,000 distinct CDR3 sequences in the sample, around 18% are singletons; the top ten hold 9% to 15%. The material sequenced was naive T cells sorted from blood. These receptors were taken from a man aged 50 or older in good health. Both conserved end residues are part of each CDR3. A D gene is named only where the DNA matches it firmly. Clone size, where shown, is once, few, many, or a class for clones that have expanded.

>TRBV6-5|many|TRBJ2-7|-
TGTGCCAGCAGTTCCGGAGCTATAGGGCAGTACTTC
CASSSGAIGQYF
>TRBV29-1|few|TRBJ2-4|-
TGCAGCGTTGGGGGCGTGGGGCCCAAAAACATTCAGTACTTC
CSVGGVGPKNIQYF
>TRBV13|-|TRBJ2-7|TRBD2
TGTGCCAGCAGCTTAAGCGGGAGGGCCCACGAGCAGTACTTC
CASSLSGRAHEQYF
>TRBV21-1|few|TRBJ2-7|-
TGTGCCAGCAGCAAAGTGGGGCTGGCGGTATCGGAATCCTACGAGCAGTACTTC
CASSKVGLAVSESYEQYF
>TRBV12-2|few|TRBJ2-1|-
TGTGCAAGTCGCCCGACTAGCGGGAGGATGAATGAGCAGTTCTTC
CASRPTSGRMNEQFF
>TRBV15|-|TRBJ2-2|-
TGTGCCTCCTCAATTAGAGACGGGGAGCTGTTTTTT
CASSIRDGELFF
>TRBV7-8|few|TRBJ1-1|TRBD1
TGTGCCAGCAGCTCCCGGAACAGGGGCCTTGCGAACACTGAAGCTTTCTTT
CASSSRNRGLANTEAFF
>TRBV4-2|few|TRBJ2-3|-
TGTGCCAGCAGCCAAGATGTAGCTAACTCAGATACGCAGTATTTT
CASSQDVANSDTQYF
>TRBV6-2/TRBV6-3|many|TRBJ2-2|-
TGTGCCAGCAGTTACTCGAATACGGGGGAGCTGTTTTTT
CASSYSNTGELFF
>TRBV20-1|few|TRBJ2-1|-
TGCAGTGCGAACCTTCCGGCCAGCGGACACAATGAGCAGTTCTTC
CSANLPASGHNEQFF
>TRBV12-3/TRBV12-4|-|TRBJ1-2|-
TGTGCCAGCAGTGACACCGTCAGGGGCCTCTATGGCTACACCTTC
CASSDTVRGLYGYTF
>TRBV7-2|many|TRBJ2-5|TRBD2
TGTGCCAGCAGCACCATTCTAGCGGAACAAGAGACCCAGTACTTC
CASSTILAEQETQYF
>TRBV6-2/TRBV6-3|-|TRBJ1-1|TRBD1
TGTGCCAGCAGTCCGGACAGGGGTTACACTGAAGCTTTCTTT
CASSPDRGYTEAFF
>TRBV2|few|TRBJ2-3|-
TGTGCCAGCAGTGAAACAGGAACTAACACAGATACGCAGTATTTT
CASSETGTNTDTQYF
>TRBV20-1|many|TRBJ1-3|-
TGCAGTGCTACTTCTATTCAATTGGGCGGAAACACCATATATTTT
CSATSIQLGGNTIYF
>TRBV12-3/TRBV12-4|many|TRBJ1-6|-
TGTGCCAGCAGTTTTCAGGGTAGCTCACCCCTCCACTTT
CASSFQGSSPLHF
>TRBV5-1|-|TRBJ2-2|TRBD1
TGCGCCAGCAGCTGGATGAAGACAGGGGACACCGGGGAGCTGTTTTTT
CASSWMKTGDTGELFF
>TRBV6-1|-|TRBJ2-3|-
TGTGCCAGCAGTCTCACGGTCGGCCCCACAGATACGCAGTATTTT
CASSLTVGPTDTQYF
>TRBV29-1|many|TRBJ2-7|-
TGCAGCGTTAATTTTGGGGGCGAGCAGTACTTC
CSVNFGGEQYF
>TRBV6-2/TRBV6-3|-|TRBJ1-1|TRBD1
TGTGCCAGCAGTTACATGGACAGGGCAGCTTTCTTT
CASSYMDRAAFF
>TRBV7-8|-|TRBJ2-5|-
TGTGCCAGCAGCCGGGAACTTGCAAGGGAGACCCAGTACTTC
CASSRELARETQYF
>TRBV6-6|many|TRBJ1-6|-
TGTGCCACTCGGACAGATTCGAATTCACCCCTCCACTTT
CATRTDSNSPLHF
>TRBV10-3|few|TRBJ1-1|-
TGTGCCATCAGGGGACAAGCGAACACTGAAGCTTTCTTT
CAIRGQANTEAFF
>TRBV12-3/TRBV12-4|many|TRBJ1-1|-
TGTGCCAGCAGTTTGGGCCCGAACACTGAAGCTTTCTTT
CASSLGPNTEAFF
>TRBV20-1|few|TRBJ2-3|TRBD2
TGCAGTGCTTACCTCCTCGTAGCGGGATTCACAGATACGCAGTATTTT
CSAYLLVAGFTDTQYF
>TRBV28|-|TRBJ2-7|-
TGTGCCAGCAGTTTGGCAGGGGAAGGCGAGCAGTACTTC
CASSLAGEGEQYF
>TRBV20-1|many|TRBJ2-7|-
TGCAGCGCTAGAGAAAACTACGAGCAGTACTTC
CSARENYEQYF
>TRBV20-1|few|TRBJ2-1|TRBD1
TGCAGTGCTAGTCCCCAGGGGACAGGGCAGTTCTTC
CSASPQGTGQFF
>TRBV13|-|TRBJ1-2|TRBD1
TGTGCCAGCAGCACCTCAGGGGGACGTGGCTACACCTTC
CASSTSGGRGYTF
>TRBV25-1|-|TRBJ1-4|-
TGTGCCAGCAGGGACAGTAATGAAAAACTGTTTTTT
CASRDSNEKLFF
>TRBV4-1|-|TRBJ2-5|TRBD1
TGCGCCAGCAGCCATTCCAACCCGGGACAGGGGAGAGAGACCCAGTACTTC
CASSHSNPGQGRETQYF
>TRBV29-1|many|TRBJ2-5|-
TGCAGCATACAGATACAAGAGACCCAGTACTTC
CSIQIQETQYF
>TRBV20-1|few|TRBJ2-3|-
TGCAGTGCTCCCTGGGGGGGACATAACACAGATACGCAGTATTTT
CSAPWGGHNTDTQYF
>TRBV6-1|-|TRBJ2-1|TRBD1
TGTGCCAGCAGGGGGACAGACTACAATGAGCAGTTCTTC
CASRGTDYNEQFF
>TRBV4-3|few|TRBJ2-1|TRBD1
TGCGCCAGCAGCCAGGGACAGGTGGACAATGAGCAGTTCTTC
CASSQGQVDNEQFF
>TRBV12-3/TRBV12-4|-|TRBJ1-2|TRBD1
TGTGCCAGCAGACCCGGACAGGACCGGTATGGCTACACCTTC
CASRPGQDRYGYTF